This T cell receptor beta chain originates from a study of shared clonotypes between healthy human individuals. TCRdb keeps only in-frame clones here, not all; method: immunoSEQ multiplex PCR. The data contain about half a million clones, around three quarters of them singletons. CDR3 size: 11 residues. In germline, CDR1 is MNHNY, CDR2 SVGAGI (reference sequence). V lost 6 bases to trimming and J lost 10 bases, with 10 bases between them. Those who donated, Caucasian adults without exception, all lived in Nashville, Tennessee. The receptor was derived from a woman in her thirties or forties in good health. Some clones in this sample may be carry-over from other donors' samples. J is TRBJ2-1 and V is TRBV6-6; D unresolved. The sequencing sample was made of PBMCs. The CDR3 loop is CASSPSREQFF. CDR3 DNA sequence: TGTGCCAGCAGCCCCAGCCGGGAGCAGTTCTTC.